This TCR beta chain was found in a study of CD8 T cells in ankylosing spondylitis. General study findings and limits: Peripheral blood held disease-linked clones only at relatively low frequency, and these were CD8+. Apparently characteristic of ankylosing spondylitis blood was a TCR beta motif (under ten highly homologous variants). The clones that were linked to disease were reported to be significantly enriched in matched synovial fluid samples from ankylosing spondylitis patients.

5'-RACE, quantitative and with molecular barcodes, yielded the TCR beta libraries. TCRdb ran MiXCR on the 5' RACE reads and lists one entry per CDR3 protein. The sample holds roughly 250,000 distinct CDR3 sequences; about 10% are singletons and the top ten take less than 3%. Comments on this clonotype: Its matching antigen is unknown.

Per germline, CDR1 SGHTA and CDR2 FQGNSA. Trimming removed 5 bases from V and 1 base from J, with 9 bases in between. The CDR3 has 15 amino acids. Sequenced input: blood, either unsorted or a sorted T cell fraction (not recorded which). The TCR originated in a male donor with ankylosing spondylitis or in good health (not recorded which). The chain has TRBV7-2 and TRBJ2-6; no clear D gene. CDR3 amino acids: CASSPRLSGANVLTF. CDR3 in DNA: TGTGCCAGCAGCCCTAGGCTATCTGGGGCCAACGTCCTGACTTTC.